What follows are 23 T cell receptor beta chains derived from one specimen sequenced in a study of blood T cell repertoires in COVID-19. Only in-frame clones appear in the TCRdb table, and some are missing; sequencing was by immunoSEQ multiplex PCR. The table has approximately 210,000 clones, 70% to 85% seen once. Sequences were obtained from peripheral blood. The receptors come from a woman older than 75 with COVID-19, enrolled during active disease.

The rearrangement links TRBV3-1 (or the pseudogene TRBV3-2) to TRBJ1-1, with 8 bases that match TRBD1. From germline, CDR1 is LGHDT and CDR2 YNNKEL (reference sequence). This CDR3 region has 15 residues. V lost 5 bases to trimming and J lost 0 bases; unmatched junction nucleotides: 5. CDR3 coding DNA: TGTGCCAGCAGCACGGGGACAGGCTTGAACACTGAAGCTTTCTTT. This gives the protein CASSTGTGLNTEAFF.

V and J are TRBV27 and TRBJ2-7, with TRBD2 matching over 7 bases. This CDR3 is 14 amino acids long. The germline gives CDR1 MNHEY, CDR2 SMNVEV (reference sequence). V lost 5 bases and J lost 2; bases outside the gene matches: 6. The CDR3 protein is CASSQRRGAYEQYF. CDR3 sequence (DNA): TGTGCCAGCAGTCAGCGACGGGGGGCCTACGAGCAGTACTTC.

The chain is built from TRBV2 and TRBJ1-4, with 8 nucleotides matching TRBD1. Germline assignment: CDR1 SNHLY and CDR2 FYNNEI. Trimming cost V 6 bases and J 9 bases; bases outside gene matches: 6. The CDR3 covers 13 residues. The CDR3 region has the DNA TGTGCCAGCAGGGACAGGGTAGGGAAAAAACTGTTTTTT. Protein: CASRDRVGKKLFF. Combining the CDR3 with reference TRBV2 and TRBJ1-4 gives the whole variable domain EPEVTQTPSHQVTQMGQEVILRCVPISNHLYFYWYRQILGQKVEFLVSFYNNEISEKSEIFDDQFSVERPDGSNFTLKIRSTKLEDSAMYFCASRDRVGKKLFFGSGTQLSVL.

V is TRBV6-5 and J is TRBJ1-3, with D possibly matching TRBD1 (6 bases). CDR3 length: 16 amino acids. Trimming cost V 2 bases and J 0 bases, with 11 bases left between them. CDR1 MNHEY and CDR2 SVGAGI come from the germline V gene. The CDR3, as DNA: TGTGCCAGCAGTTACGGGCCAGGGGACTCTGGAAACACCATATATTTT. Its translation is CASSYGPGDSGNTIYF.

The chain uses TRBV7-9 and TRBJ1-2; D is undetermined. There are 14 residues in the CDR3. V was shortened by 1 base and J by 8 bases, with 14 bases between the two germline ends. Germline V CDR1 and CDR2: SEHNR, FQNEAQ (reference sequence). CDR3 bases: TGTGCCAGCAGCTTAGGGGAGGGCGTGGGCGGCTACACCTTC. Amino acids: CASSLGEGVGGYTF.

V and J are TRBV5-1 and TRBJ2-5; TRBD2 aligns across 12 bases. V dropped 0 bases and J dropped 4; count of bases not matched to a gene: 13. CDR1 is SGHRS and CDR2 is YFSETQ in the germline V gene. This CDR3 has 19 amino acids. The CDR3 here is CASSLAWVTSGSPVETQYF. CDR3 DNA sequence: TGCGCCAGCAGCTTGGCGTGGGTGACTAGCGGGAGTCCAGTAGAGACCCAGTACTTC.

This chain joins TRBV7-9 and TRBJ2-7; D uncertain. V lost 5 bases to trimming and J lost 7 bases, with 12 bases between them. Per germline, CDR1 SEHNR and CDR2 FQNEAQ (reference sequence). The CDR3 length is 12 residues. CDR3 DNA: TGTGCCAGCAGCCTAACCCCCTGGGAGCAGTACTTC. Protein: CASSLTPWEQYF.

The chain employs TRBV5-1 and TRBJ2-1, with D tentatively TRBD1 (5 bases). In germline, CDR1 is SGHRS, CDR2 YFSETQ. The CDR3 is 16 residues long. V was cut by 0 bases and J by 3 bases, with 13 bases left in between. CDR3 DNA: TGCGCCAGCAGCTTGGTGTGGGGCCCCCTCTACAATGAGCAGTTCTTC. Translating gives CASSLVWGPLYNEQFF.

The chain combines TRBV5-1 with TRBJ1-4, with 7 bases fitting TRBD1. The V and J ends lost 4 bases and 5 bases, in that order; junction bases with no gene match: 5. This CDR3 has 14 residues. The V gene's germline CDR1 is SGHRS and CDR2 YFSETQ. CDR3 sequence (DNA): TGCGCCAGCAGCGGGGGGACAGTAAATGAAAAACTGTTTTTT. Residues: CASSGGTVNEKLFF. Full variable domain (missing parts from reference TRBV5-1 and TRBJ1-4): KAGVTQTPRYLIKTRGQQVTLSCSPISGHRSVSWYQQTPGQGLQFLFEYFSETQRNKGNFPGRFSGRQFSNSRSEMNVSTLELGDSALYLCASSGGTVNEKLFFGSGTQLSVL.

The chain recombines TRBV11-1 with TRBJ2-3; D remains unclear. Trimming cost V 3 bases and J 6 bases, with 10 bases left between them. CDR3 length: 13 residues. Germline CDR1 is SGHAT and CDR2 is FQDESV (reference sequence). The CDR3 here is CASSLSRFDTQYF. As DNA, the CDR3 is TGTGCCAGCAGCTTGTCGCGCTTCGATACGCAGTATTTT.

The V and J genes are TRBV5-1 and TRBJ1-2; D not resolved. Trimming took 0 bases from V and 14 from J, leaving 17 bases between them. Germline-derived CDR1 and CDR2 are SGHRS and YFSETQ. CDR3 length equals 13 residues. This CDR3 is CASSLERRRPGTF. The CDR3 region has the DNA TGCGCCAGCAGCTTGGAGAGACGGAGGCCCGGAACCTTC.

This chain uses TRBV3-1 (or the pseudogene TRBV3-2) with TRBJ2-2; the match to TRBD2 covers 9 bases. The CDR3 extends over 19 amino acids. Losses at the gene ends were 2 bases for V and 4 bases for J; bases not matched to a gene: 14. Germline V lookup: CDR1 LGHDT, CDR2 YNNKEL (reference sequence). The CDR3: CASSQKLRGSGGITGELFF. The CDR3 bases are TGTGCCAGCAGCCAAAAACTCAGGGGGAGCGGGGGGATCACCGGGGAGCTGTTTTTT.

This chain connects TRBV9 to TRBJ1-3, with 7 bases aligning to TRBD1. The ends lost 4 bases at V and 4 bases at J; junction bases unmatched: 8. Looked up from germline, CDR1 is SGDLS and CDR2 is YYNGEE. CDR3 length: 15 amino acids. DNA of the CDR3: TGTGCCAGCAGCAACCGAGGGGGCAGCGGAAACACCATATATTTT. This codes for CASSNRGGSGNTIYF. Full variable domain (missing parts from reference TRBV9 and TRBJ1-3): DSGVTQTPKHLITATGQRVTLRCSPRSGDLSVYWYQQSLDQGLQFLIQYYNGEERAKGNILERFSAQQFPDLHSELNLSSLELGDSALYFCASSNRGGSGNTIYFGEGSWLTVV.

The chain carries TRBV29-1 and TRBJ1-1, with TRBD1 matching 8 bases. Germline values: CDR1 SQVTM, CDR2 ANQGSEA. Trimming removed 6 bases from V and 2 bases from J; junction bases left unmatched: 8. CDR3 length: 14 amino acids. The CDR3 region is CSVARQGRNTEAFF. CDR3 DNA sequence: TGCAGCGTGGCCAGACAGGGGAGAAACACTGAAGCTTTCTTT.

This clone came up a few times. J is TRBJ1-1 and V is TRBV6-5, with TRBD1 identical over 8 bases. This CDR3 region has 13 residues. From germline, CDR1 is MNHEY and CDR2 SVGAGI. V was clipped by 8 bases and J by 5 bases; unmatched bases: 7. The CDR3 region has the DNA TGTGCCAGCTTTACAGGGGGGGGAACTGAAGCTTTCTTT. Its protein is CASFTGGGTEAFF.

J is TRBJ1-6 and V is TRBV7-6; weak D call: TRBD1 (5 bases). CDR1 SGHVS and CDR2 FNYEAQ come from the germline V gene. The CDR3 consists of 17 residues. The V and J ends lost 5 bases and 0 bases respectively, with 14 bases between them. The chain's CDR3 is CASSPGGASSYNSPLHF. The CDR3 region has the DNA TGTGCCAGCAGCCCGGGGGGTGCGAGCTCCTATAATTCACCCCTCCACTTT.

The chain joins TRBV2 to TRBJ2-3; D perhaps matches TRBD2 (7 bases). Per the germline V gene, CDR1 is SNHLY and CDR2 is FYNNEI. The V and J ends lost 7 bases and 4 bases respectively, with 18 bases between them. The CDR3 is 15 amino acids. The CDR3 loop reads CASTKGGAGADTQYF. The CDR3 DNA sequence: TGTGCCAGCACTAAAGGGGGTGCGGGGGCAGATACGCAGTATTTT.

The chain is built from TRBV19 and TRBJ2-7, with 8 nucleotides matching TRBD2. The CDR3 runs 13 residues. V lost 5 bases and J lost 5; bases outside the gene matches: 5. Germline V gene sequence: CDR1 LNHDA, CDR2 SQIVND (reference sequence). DNA for the CDR3: TGTGCCAGTAGTTACGGGAGGGCAAACGAGCAGTACTTC. Its translation: CASSYGRANEQYF.

CDR3 sequence (DNA): TGTGCCAGCAGCCAAGGGAGCGGGGCCTTAACGCCCTCCTCCTACGAGCAGTACTTC. Its protein is CASSQGSGALTPSSYEQYF. The chain carries TRBV3-1 (or the pseudogene TRBV3-2) and TRBJ2-7; TRBD2 matches at 7 bases. The germline gives CDR1 LGHDT, CDR2 YNNKEL (reference sequence). The CDR3 totals 19 residues. V shed 1 base and J 0 bases; nucleotides not matched to a gene: 15.

Concerning this clone itself: Other DNA sequences in the sample encode the same CDR3. The chain uses TRBV3-1 (or the pseudogene TRBV3-2) and TRBJ2-3, with a weak D call TRBD2 (5 bases). Germline V gives CDR1 LGHDT, CDR2 YNNKEL (reference sequence). The CDR3 is made up of 12 amino acids. Trimming cost V 6 bases and J 5 bases, with 9 bases left between them. The CDR3 is CASSPSGDTQYF. The CDR3 bases are TGTGCCAGCAGTCCCAGCGGAGATACGCAGTATTTT.

This clone was seen a single time. V usage is TRBV29-1 and J usage is TRBJ1-2, with TRBD1 identical over 9 bases. Germline V gene lookup returns CDR1 SQVTM and CDR2 ANQGSEA. The V and J ends lost 6 bases and 6 bases, in that order; junction bases with no gene match: 2. This CDR3 is 11 amino acids long. CDR3 in DNA: TGCAGCGTAGGACAGGGGAATGGCTACACCTTC. As protein: CSVGQGNGYTF.

The chain combines TRBV5-1 with TRBJ1-2, with no clear D. CDR1 SGHRS and CDR2 YFSETQ come from the germline V gene. The CDR3 loop spans 15 amino acids. V was trimmed by 3 bases and J by 5 bases, leaving 17 bases between them. CDR3 nucleotide sequence: TGCGCCAGCAGCTCCTCATGGGCAGATTCATATGGCTACACCTTC. This encodes CASSSSWADSYGYTF.

The chain links TRBV3-1 (or the pseudogene TRBV3-2) to TRBJ2-5, with 12 bases identical to TRBD2. The germline gives CDR1 LGHDT, CDR2 YNNKEL (reference sequence). The CDR3 consists of 16 residues. Trimming cost V 6 bases and J 1 base; bases outside gene matches: 6. The CDR3, as DNA: TGTGCCAGCAGGCTAGCGGGAGGGAGGCTCCAAGAGACCCAGTACTTC. This encodes CASRLAGGRLQETQYF.